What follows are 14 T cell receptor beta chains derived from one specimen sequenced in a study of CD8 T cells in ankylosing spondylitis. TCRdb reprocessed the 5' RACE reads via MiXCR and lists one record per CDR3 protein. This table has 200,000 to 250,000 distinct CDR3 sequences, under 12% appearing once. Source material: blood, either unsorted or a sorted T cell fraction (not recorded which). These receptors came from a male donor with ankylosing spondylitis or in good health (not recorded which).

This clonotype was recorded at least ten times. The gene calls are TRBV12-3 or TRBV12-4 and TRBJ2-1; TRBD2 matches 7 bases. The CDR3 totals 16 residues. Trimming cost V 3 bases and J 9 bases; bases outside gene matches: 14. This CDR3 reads CASSFGGGLLLGEQFF. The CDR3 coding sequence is TGTGCCAGCAGTTTCGGCGGGGGACTCCTCCTGGGTGAGCAGTTCTTC.

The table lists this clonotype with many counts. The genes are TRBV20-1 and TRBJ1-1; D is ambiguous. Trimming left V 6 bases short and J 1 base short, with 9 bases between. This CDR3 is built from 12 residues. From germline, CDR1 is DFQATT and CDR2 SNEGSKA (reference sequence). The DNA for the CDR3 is TGCAGTGCATGGGAGGGGAACACTGAAGCTTTCTTT. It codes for CSAWEGNTEAFF.

CDR3: CASSLSTAGWNLNTEAFF. CDR3 nucleotides: TGTGCCAGCAGCTTATCAACGGCGGGGTGGAACTTGAACACTGAAGCTTTCTTT. The V call is TRBV11-2, the J call TRBJ1-1; D unresolved. The V gene lost 2 bases and the J gene lost 0 bases, with 19 bases spanning the gap. CDR3 length equals 18 residues. Looked up from germline, CDR1 is SGHAT and CDR2 is FQNNGV.

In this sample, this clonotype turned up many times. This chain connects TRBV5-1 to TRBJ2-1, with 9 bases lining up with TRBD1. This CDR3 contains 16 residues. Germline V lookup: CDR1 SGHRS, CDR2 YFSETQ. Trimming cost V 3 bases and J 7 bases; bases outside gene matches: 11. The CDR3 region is CASSWDRAVLGNEQFF. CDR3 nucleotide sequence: TGCGCCAGCAGCTGGGACAGGGCGGTATTAGGGAATGAGCAGTTCTTC.

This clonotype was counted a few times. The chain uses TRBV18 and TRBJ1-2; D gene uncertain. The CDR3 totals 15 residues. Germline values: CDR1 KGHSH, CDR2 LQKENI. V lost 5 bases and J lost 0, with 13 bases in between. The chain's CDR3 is CASSTNGRANYGYTF. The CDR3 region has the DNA TGTGCCAGCTCAACAAACGGACGGGCTAACTATGGCTACACCTTC.

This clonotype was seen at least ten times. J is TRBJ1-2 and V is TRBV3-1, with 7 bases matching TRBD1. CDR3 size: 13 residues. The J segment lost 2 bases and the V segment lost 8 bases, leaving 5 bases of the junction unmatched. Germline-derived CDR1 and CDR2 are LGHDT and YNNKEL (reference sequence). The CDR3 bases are TGTGCCAGCTGGGACAGTCTCAACTATGGCTACACCTTC. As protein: CASWDSLNYGYTF.

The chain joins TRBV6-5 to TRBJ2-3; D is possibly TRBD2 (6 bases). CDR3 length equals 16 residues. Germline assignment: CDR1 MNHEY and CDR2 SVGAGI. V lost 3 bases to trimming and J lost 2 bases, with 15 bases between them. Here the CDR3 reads CASSYPMRELTDTQYF. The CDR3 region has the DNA TGTGCCAGCAGTTATCCCATGCGGGAACTCACAGATACGCAGTATTTT.

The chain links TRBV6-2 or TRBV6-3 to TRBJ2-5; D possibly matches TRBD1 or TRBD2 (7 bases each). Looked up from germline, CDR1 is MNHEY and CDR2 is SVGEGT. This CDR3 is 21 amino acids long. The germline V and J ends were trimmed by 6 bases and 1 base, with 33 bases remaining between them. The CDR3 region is CASSGGIGSPGTAKFQETQYF. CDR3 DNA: TGTGCCAGCAGCGGGGGGATAGGGTCCCCCGGGACAGCAAAGTTCCAAGAGACCCAGTACTTC.

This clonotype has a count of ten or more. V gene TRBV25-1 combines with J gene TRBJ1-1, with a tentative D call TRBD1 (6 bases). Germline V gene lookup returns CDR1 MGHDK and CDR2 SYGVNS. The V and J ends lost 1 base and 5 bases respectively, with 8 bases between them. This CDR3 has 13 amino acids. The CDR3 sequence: CASSELGGTEAFF. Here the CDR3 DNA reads TGTGCCAGCAGTGAATTAGGGGGGACTGAAGCTTTCTTT.

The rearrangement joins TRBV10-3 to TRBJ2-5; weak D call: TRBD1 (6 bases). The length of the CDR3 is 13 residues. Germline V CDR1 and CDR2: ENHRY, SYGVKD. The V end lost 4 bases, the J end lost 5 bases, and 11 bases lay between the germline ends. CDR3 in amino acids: CAISGPTGETQYF. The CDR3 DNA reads TGTGCCATCAGTGGCCCGACAGGCGAGACCCAGTACTTC.

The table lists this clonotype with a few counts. The chain's CDR3 is CSASLEWETVGYTF. CDR3 sequence (DNA): TGCAGTGCCTCTCTTGAGTGGGAAACTGTTGGCTACACCTTC. The J gene is TRBJ1-2, the V gene TRBV20-1; D uncertain. Trimming left V 6 bases short and J 7 bases short, with 21 bases between. The CDR3 length is 14 residues. CDR1 DFQATT and CDR2 SNEGSKA come from the germline V gene (reference sequence).

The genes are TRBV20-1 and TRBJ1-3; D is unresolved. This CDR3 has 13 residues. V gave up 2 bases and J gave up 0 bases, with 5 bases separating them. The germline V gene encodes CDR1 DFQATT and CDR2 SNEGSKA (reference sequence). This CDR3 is CSARRSSGNTIYF. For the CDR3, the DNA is TGCAGTGCTAGACGGAGCTCTGGAAACACCATATATTTT.

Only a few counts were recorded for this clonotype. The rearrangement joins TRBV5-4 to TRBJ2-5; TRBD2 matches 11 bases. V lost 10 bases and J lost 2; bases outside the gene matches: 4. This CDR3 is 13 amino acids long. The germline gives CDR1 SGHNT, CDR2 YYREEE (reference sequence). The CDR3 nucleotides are TGTGCCCAGGCTAGCGGGGGGCAAGAGACCCAGTACTTC. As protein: CAQASGGQETQYF.

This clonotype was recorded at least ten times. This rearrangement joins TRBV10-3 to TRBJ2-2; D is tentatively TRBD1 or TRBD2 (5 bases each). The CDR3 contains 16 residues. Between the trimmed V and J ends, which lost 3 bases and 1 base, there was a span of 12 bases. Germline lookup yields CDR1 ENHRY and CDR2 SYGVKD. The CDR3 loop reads CAISDDGTQNTGELFF. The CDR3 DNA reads TGTGCCATCAGTGATGACGGGACCCAGAACACCGGGGAGCTGTTTTTT.